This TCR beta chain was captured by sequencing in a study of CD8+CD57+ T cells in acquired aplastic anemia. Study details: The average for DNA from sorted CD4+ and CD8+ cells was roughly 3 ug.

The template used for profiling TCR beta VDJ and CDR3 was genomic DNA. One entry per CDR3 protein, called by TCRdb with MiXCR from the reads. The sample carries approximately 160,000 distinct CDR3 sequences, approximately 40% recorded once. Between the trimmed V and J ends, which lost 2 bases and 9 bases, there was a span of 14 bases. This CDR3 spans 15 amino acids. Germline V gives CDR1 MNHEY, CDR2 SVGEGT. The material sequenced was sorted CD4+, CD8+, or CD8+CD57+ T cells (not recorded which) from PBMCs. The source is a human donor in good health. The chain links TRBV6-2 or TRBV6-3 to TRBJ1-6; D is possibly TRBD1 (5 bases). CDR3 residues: CASSYPGTWVSPLHF. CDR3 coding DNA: TGTGCCAGCAGTTACCCCGGGACTTGGGTTTCACCCCTCCACTTT.